The clone carrying this TCR beta chain was picked up a small number of times. Its target is unknown. Germline V CDR1 and CDR2: SGDLS, YYNGEE. This CDR3 comprises 14 residues. Trimming removed 2 bases at V and 5 bases at J, with 13 bases between. Expressed TCRB transcripts were sequenced because the isolated RNA had all been reverse transcribed beforehand. Libraries were prepared by immunoSEQ multiplex PCR; TCRdb keeps only in-frame clonotypes and omits some of them. The table includes approximately 600,000 clones, around 12% detected once. This sample is part of a study of beta chain features in type 1 diabetes. Overall study results and limits: Among all four CD4+ subsets, Type 1 diabetes patients had TCRB CDR3s that were moderately but significantly shorter. Patients' naive, central memory and Treg TCRB repertoires seemed closer to one another than those of healthy donors. Whether TCRB rearrangement is influenced by HLA type was left unresolved in this analysis.

The source material was naive CD4+ T cells from blood. The source is a man aged 25 to 45 with type 1 diabetes. V usage is TRBV9 and J usage is TRBJ1-2; maybe TRBD1 (5 bases). DNA for the CDR3: TGTGCCAGCAGCGTTGGGGCAGACACTTATGGCTACACCTTC. It specifies CASSVGADTYGYTF.